This T cell receptor (beta chain) stems from a study of T-cell reconstitution after alpha-beta-depleted transplantation in children. Unique molecular identifiers were incorporated during preparation of the TCRbeta library. From the PCR reads, TCRdb called clonotypes with MiXCR, one entry per CDR3 protein. This sample has roughly 500,000 distinct CDR3 sequences; around 13% occur once, and the top ten carry under 7%. The clonotype was recovered from a human donor who donated a stem cell graft to a child with combined immunodeficiency. The sequenced sample was PBMCs from the stem cell graft donor, obtained from the stem cell graft.

In nucleotides, the CDR3 is TGTGCCAGCAGTGATTGGGGCAACTCCTACGAGCAGTACTTC. Its translation is CASSDWGNSYEQYF. The V gene is TRBV6-1, the J gene TRBJ2-7; maybe TRBD1 (5 bases). Trimming removed 3 bases from V and 0 bases from J, with 9 bases in between. Germline V gives CDR1 MNHNS, CDR2 SASEGT. This CDR3 contains 14 residues.